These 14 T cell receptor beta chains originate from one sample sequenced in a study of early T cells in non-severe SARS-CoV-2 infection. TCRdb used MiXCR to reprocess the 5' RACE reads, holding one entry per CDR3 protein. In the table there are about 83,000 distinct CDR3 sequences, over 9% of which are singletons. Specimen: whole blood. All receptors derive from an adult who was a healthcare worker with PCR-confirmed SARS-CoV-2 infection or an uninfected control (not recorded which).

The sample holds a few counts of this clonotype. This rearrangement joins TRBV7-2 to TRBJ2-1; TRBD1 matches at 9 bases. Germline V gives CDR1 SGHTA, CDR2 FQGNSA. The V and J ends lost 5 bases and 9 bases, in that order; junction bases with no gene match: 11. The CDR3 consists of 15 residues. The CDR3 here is CASSGERTGAFEQFF. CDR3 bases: TGTGCCAGCAGCGGAGAGAGGACAGGGGCCTTTGAGCAGTTCTTC.

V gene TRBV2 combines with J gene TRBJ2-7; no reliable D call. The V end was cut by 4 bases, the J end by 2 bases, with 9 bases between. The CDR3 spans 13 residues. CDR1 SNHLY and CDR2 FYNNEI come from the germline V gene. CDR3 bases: TGTGCCAGCAGTGTAAGGGCGACCTACGAGCAGTACTTC. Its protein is CASSVRATYEQYF.

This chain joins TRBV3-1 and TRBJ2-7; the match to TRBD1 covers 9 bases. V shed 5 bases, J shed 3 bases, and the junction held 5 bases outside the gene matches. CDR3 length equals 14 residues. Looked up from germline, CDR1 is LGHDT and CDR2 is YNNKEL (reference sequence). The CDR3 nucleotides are TGTGCCAGCAGCTCCGGGACAGGGTTCTACGAGCAGTACTTC. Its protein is CASSSGTGFYEQYF.

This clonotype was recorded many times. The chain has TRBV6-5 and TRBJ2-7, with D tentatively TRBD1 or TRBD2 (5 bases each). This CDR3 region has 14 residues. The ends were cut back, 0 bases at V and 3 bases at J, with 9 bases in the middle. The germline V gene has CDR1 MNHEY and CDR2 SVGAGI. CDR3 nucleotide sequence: TGTGCCAGCAGTTACTCGAGGGGATACTACGAGCAGTACTTC. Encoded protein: CASSYSRGYYEQYF.

As DNA, the CDR3 is TGCGCCAGCAGCTTGGACGTAGCGAACGAGCAGTACTTC. Protein sequence: CASSLDVANEQYF. The chain joins TRBV5-1 to TRBJ2-7; a weak D match, TRBD2 (5 bases). Germline V lookup: CDR1 SGHRS, CDR2 YFSETQ. V lost 0 bases and J lost 5, with 9 bases in between. The CDR3 is 13 amino acids.

For the CDR3, the DNA is TGTGCCACCCAGCCCGGGCCGCGGAATGAAAAACTGTTTTTT. Its protein product is CATQPGPRNEKLFF. The chain carries TRBV15 and TRBJ1-4; D remains unclear. The CDR3 consists of 14 residues. The V end lost 8 bases, the J end lost 5 bases, and 15 bases lay between the germline ends. CDR1 LNHNV and CDR2 YYDKDF come from the germline V gene (reference sequence).

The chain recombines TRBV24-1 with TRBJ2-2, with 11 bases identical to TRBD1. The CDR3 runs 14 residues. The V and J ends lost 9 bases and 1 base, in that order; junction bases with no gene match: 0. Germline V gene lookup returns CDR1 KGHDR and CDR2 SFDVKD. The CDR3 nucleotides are TGTGCCACCGGGACAGGGGGGAACACCGGGGAGCTGTTTTTT. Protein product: CATGTGGNTGELFF.

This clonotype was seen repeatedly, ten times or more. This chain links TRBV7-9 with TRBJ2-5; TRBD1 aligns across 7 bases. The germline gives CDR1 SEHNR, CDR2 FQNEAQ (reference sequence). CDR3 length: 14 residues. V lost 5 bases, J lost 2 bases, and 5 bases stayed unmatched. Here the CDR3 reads CASSPGTVQETQYF. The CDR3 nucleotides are TGTGCCAGCAGCCCAGGGACAGTTCAAGAGACCCAGTACTTC.

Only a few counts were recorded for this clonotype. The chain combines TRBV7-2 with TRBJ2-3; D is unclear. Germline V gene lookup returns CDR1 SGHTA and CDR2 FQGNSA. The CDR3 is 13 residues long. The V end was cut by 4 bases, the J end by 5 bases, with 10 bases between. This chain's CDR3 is CASSSRYRDTQYF. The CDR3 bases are TGTGCCAGCAGCTCTCGATATAGAGATACGCAGTATTTT.

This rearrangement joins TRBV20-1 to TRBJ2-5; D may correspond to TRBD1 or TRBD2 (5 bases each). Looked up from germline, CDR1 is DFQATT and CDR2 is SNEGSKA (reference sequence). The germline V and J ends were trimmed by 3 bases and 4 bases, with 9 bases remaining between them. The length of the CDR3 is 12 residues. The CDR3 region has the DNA TGCAGTGCTAGCGCAGGGACAGAGACCCAGTACTTC. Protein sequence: CSASAGTETQYF.

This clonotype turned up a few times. Here the CDR3 DNA reads TGTGCCAGCAGTGGTCCCGGGACGGTTTTCTTGAACACCGGGGAGCTGTTTTTT. This encodes CASSGPGTVFLNTGELFF. The chain links TRBV25-1 to TRBJ2-2; tentatively, D is TRBD1 or TRBD2 (5 bases each). V shed 4 bases and J shed 1 base, with 19 bases lying between them. Per germline, CDR1 MGHDK and CDR2 SYGVNS. This CDR3 has 18 amino acids.

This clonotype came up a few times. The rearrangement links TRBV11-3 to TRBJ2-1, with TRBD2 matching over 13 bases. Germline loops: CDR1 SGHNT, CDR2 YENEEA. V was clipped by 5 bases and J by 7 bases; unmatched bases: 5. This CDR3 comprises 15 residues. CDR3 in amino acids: CASSKTSGRHNEQFF. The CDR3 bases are TGTGCCAGCAGCAAGACTAGCGGGAGGCATAATGAGCAGTTCTTC.

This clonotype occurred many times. CDR3 coding DNA: TGTGCCAGTAGTCCGTCTGGGAGCTACGAGCAGTACTTC. Amino acids: CASSPSGSYEQYF. This chain connects TRBV19 to TRBJ2-7; D might be TRBD2 (5 bases). V lost 5 bases and J lost 3, with 11 bases in between. In germline, CDR1 is LNHDA, CDR2 SQIVND (reference sequence). The CDR3 is made up of 13 amino acids.

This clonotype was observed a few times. CDR3 loop: CASSGPGLAYYNEQFF. As DNA, the CDR3 is TGTGCCAGCAGTGGACCGGGACTAGCGTACTACAATGAGCAGTTCTTC. The V gene is TRBV12-3 or TRBV12-4, the J gene TRBJ2-1, with TRBD2 matching 10 bases. This CDR3 region has 16 residues. V lost 5 bases and J lost 3; bases outside the gene matches: 7.